A selection of T cell receptor beta chains follows, all from one sample in a study of blood T cell repertoires in COVID-19. Method: immunoSEQ multiplex PCR; TCRdb's copy keeps in-frame clones and lacks some. The sample holds 140,000 to 150,000 clones; around 86% are singletons and the top ten take roughly 10%. Material for sequencing was PBMCs or T cells enriched from blood (not recorded which). All receptors come from a man aged 55 to 69 who had recovered from COVID-19. Each CDR3 is given with its conserved first and last residue. Fields, in order: J gene, V gene, D gene, clone size, CDR3 protein, CDR3 DNA. D genes are given only for firm matches. Clone size is stated in some rows and not others, as once, few, many or a class when expanded.

J gene: TRBJ1-2; V gene: TRBV16; D gene: NA; clone size: NA; CDR3 protein: CASSQMAYGYTF; CDR3 DNA: TGTGCCAGCAGCCAAATGGCTTATGGCTACACCTTC
J gene: TRBJ1-4; V gene: TRBV2; D gene: TRBD1; clone size: NA; CDR3 protein: CASSQGEEEKLFF; CDR3 DNA: TGTGCCAGCAGTCAGGGGGAGGAGGAAAAACTGTTTTTT
J gene: TRBJ1-1; V gene: TRBV30; D gene: NA; clone size: NA; CDR3 protein: CAWGRTEAFF; CDR3 DNA: TGTGCCTGGGGGCGGACTGAAGCTTTCTTT
J gene: TRBJ2-7; V gene: TRBV25-1; D gene: NA; clone size: NA; CDR3 protein: CASSSRGRSYEQYF; CDR3 DNA: TGTGCCAGCAGTTCCAGGGGTCGTTCCTACGAGCAGTACTTC
J gene: TRBJ1-2; V gene: TRBV27; D gene: NA; clone size: NA; CDR3 protein: CASSLSTGVGGYTF; CDR3 DNA: TGTGCCAGCAGTTTATCGACGGGGGTGGGAGGCTACACCTTC
J gene: TRBJ1-1; V gene: TRBV5-1; D gene: NA; clone size: NA; CDR3 protein: CASSLTMGGTEAFF; CDR3 DNA: TGCGCCAGCAGCTTGACAATGGGGGGCACTGAAGCTTTCTTT
J gene: TRBJ2-2; V gene: TRBV5-1; D gene: NA; clone size: NA; CDR3 protein: CASGGLFTGELFF; CDR3 DNA: TGCGCCAGCGGGGGACTTTTTACCGGGGAGCTGTTTTTT
J gene: TRBJ1-4; V gene: TRBV7-8; D gene: TRBD1; clone size: NA; CDR3 protein: CASSSDRVGEKLFF; CDR3 DNA: TGTGCCAGCAGTTCAGACAGGGTCGGTGAAAAACTGTTTTTT
J gene: TRBJ2-1; V gene: TRBV5-6; D gene: NA; clone size: NA; CDR3 protein: CASSIRAEQFF; CDR3 DNA: TGTGCCAGCAGCATCAGGGCGGAGCAGTTCTTC
J gene: TRBJ2-5; V gene: TRBV10-3; D gene: TRBD2; clone size: NA; CDR3 protein: CAISGAGVGEETQYF; CDR3 DNA: TGTGCCATCAGTGGGGCGGGAGTGGGTGAAGAGACCCAGTACTTC
J gene: TRBJ2-1; V gene: TRBV30; D gene: NA; clone size: NA; CDR3 protein: CAWGWGPSSYNEQFF; CDR3 DNA: TGTGCCTGGGGTTGGGGCCCGAGCTCCTACAATGAGCAGTTCTTC
J gene: TRBJ1-2; V gene: TRBV4-1; D gene: NA; clone size: NA; CDR3 protein: CASSQRGGYTF; CDR3 DNA: TGCGCCAGCAGCCAAAGGGGTGGCTACACCTTC
J gene: TRBJ1-2; V gene: TRBV11-2; D gene: TRBD1; clone size: NA; CDR3 protein: CASSLAGDRGLRGYTF; CDR3 DNA: TGTGCCAGCAGCTTAGCCGGGGACAGGGGGCTCCGTGGCTACACCTTC
J gene: TRBJ1-5; V gene: TRBV7-9; D gene: TRBD1; clone size: NA; CDR3 protein: CASSFGQGQPQHF; CDR3 DNA: TGTGCCAGCAGCTTTGGACAGGGACAACCCCAGCATTTT
J gene: TRBJ2-1; V gene: TRBV18; D gene: TRBD2; clone size: NA; CDR3 protein: CASSPFTSGQSYNEQFF; CDR3 DNA: TGTGCCAGCTCACCTTTCACTAGCGGGCAATCCTACAATGAGCAGTTCTTC
J gene: TRBJ2-2; V gene: TRBV7-9; D gene: TRBD2; clone size: NA; CDR3 protein: CASSRKRGGQNTGELFF; CDR3 DNA: TGTGCCAGCAGCCGTAAGCGGGGGGGCCAGAACACCGGGGAGCTGTTTTTT
J gene: TRBJ2-7; V gene: TRBV5-4; D gene: TRBD2; clone size: NA; CDR3 protein: CASSFGLAGGPTQQYF; CDR3 DNA: TGTGCCAGCAGCTTTGGACTAGCGGGAGGGCCAACCCAGCAGTACTTC
J gene: TRBJ1-1; V gene: TRBV2; D gene: TRBD1; clone size: once; CDR3 protein: CASRLQGASTEAFF; CDR3 DNA: TGTGCCAGCAGGTTACAGGGGGCGAGTACTGAAGCTTTCTTT
J gene: TRBJ2-3; V gene: TRBV18; D gene: NA; clone size: NA; CDR3 protein: CASSPPNSRTDTQYF; CDR3 DNA: TGTGCCAGCTCACCACCAAACAGCCGCACAGATACGCAGTATTTT
J gene: TRBJ1-4; V gene: TRBV25-1; D gene: TRBD1; clone size: few; CDR3 protein: CASSADRGGVEKLFF; CDR3 DNA: TGTGCCAGCAGTGCCGACAGGGGTGGTGTAGAAAAACTGTTTTTT
J gene: TRBJ1-1; V gene: TRBV2; D gene: TRBD1; clone size: NA; CDR3 protein: CASSYRGEAFF; CDR3 DNA: TGTGCCAGCAGTTACAGGGGCGAAGCTTTCTTT
J gene: TRBJ2-7; V gene: TRBV7-9; D gene: NA; clone size: once; CDR3 protein: CASSLARGSVSEQYF; CDR3 DNA: TGTGCCAGCAGCTTAGCCCGCGGGTCTGTTTCCGAGCAGTACTTC
J gene: TRBJ1-6; V gene: TRBV6-5; D gene: TRBD1; clone size: NA; CDR3 protein: CASSKLTGDNSPLHF; CDR3 DNA: TGTGCCAGCAGTAAATTGACAGGGGACAATTCACCCCTCCACTTT
J gene: TRBJ1-1; V gene: TRBV27; D gene: NA; clone size: once; CDR3 protein: CASSWGTFNTEAFF; CDR3 DNA: TGTGCCAGCAGTTGGGGGACATTTAACACTGAAGCTTTCTTT
J gene: TRBJ1-1; V gene: TRBV5-1; D gene: TRBD1; clone size: NA; CDR3 protein: CASSLGDRVMNTEAFF; CDR3 DNA: TGCGCCAGCAGCTTGGGGGACAGGGTCATGAACACTGAAGCTTTCTTT
J gene: TRBJ1-6; V gene: TRBV27; D gene: NA; clone size: NA; CDR3 protein: CASSFQVRGGRNSPLHF; CDR3 DNA: TGTGCCAGCAGTTTCCAGGTTCGTGGCGGGAGAAATTCACCCCTCCACTTT
J gene: TRBJ1-2; V gene: TRBV9; D gene: NA; clone size: NA; CDR3 protein: CASSLRDTNYGYTF; CDR3 DNA: TGTGCCAGCAGCCTCCGGGACACAAACTATGGCTACACCTTC
J gene: TRBJ1-2; V gene: TRBV30; D gene: NA; clone size: NA; CDR3 protein: CAWSPGGGGYTF; CDR3 DNA: TGTGCCTGGAGCCCTGGCGGGGGAGGCTACACCTTC
J gene: TRBJ2-7; V gene: TRBV7-9; D gene: NA; clone size: once; CDR3 protein: CASSLMGGGFSYEQYF; CDR3 DNA: TGTGCCAGCAGCTTAATGGGAGGCGGATTCTCCTACGAGCAGTACTTC
J gene: TRBJ2-7; V gene: TRBV28; D gene: TRBD1; clone size: NA; CDR3 protein: CASSHRTGSSYEQYF; CDR3 DNA: TGTGCCAGCAGTCACCGGACAGGGAGCTCCTACGAGCAGTACTTC
J gene: TRBJ2-5; V gene: TRBV2; D gene: TRBD2; clone size: NA; CDR3 protein: CASRSGTNPGETQYF; CDR3 DNA: TGTGCCAGCAGATCCGGGACTAATCCAGGCGAGACCCAGTACTTC
J gene: TRBJ1-1; V gene: TRBV2; D gene: TRBD1; clone size: NA; CDR3 protein: CARTGQNTEAFF; CDR3 DNA: TGTGCCAGGACAGGGCAGAACACTGAAGCTTTCTTT
J gene: TRBJ2-1; V gene: TRBV18; D gene: TRBD2; clone size: NA; CDR3 protein: CASSPTLAGGTHNEQFF; CDR3 DNA: TGTGCCAGCTCACCAACCCTAGCGGGGGGGACCCACAATGAGCAGTTCTTC
J gene: TRBJ1-5; V gene: TRBV6-5; D gene: NA; clone size: NA; CDR3 protein: CASQEGASNQPQHF; CDR3 DNA: TGTGCCAGCCAGGAGGGCGCGAGCAATCAGCCCCAGCATTTT
J gene: TRBJ1-2; V gene: TRBV6-5; D gene: NA; clone size: NA; CDR3 protein: CASSSLIGGGYTF; CDR3 DNA: TGTGCCAGCAGTTCCCTAATCGGAGGGGGCTACACCTTC
J gene: TRBJ2-3; V gene: TRBV19; D gene: TRBD2; clone size: NA; CDR3 protein: CASSISSGGTDTQYF; CDR3 DNA: TGTGCCAGTAGTATTTCTAGCGGCGGCACAGATACGCAGTATTTT
J gene: TRBJ1-4; V gene: TRBV30; D gene: NA; clone size: few; CDR3 protein: CAWSSGVGREKLFF; CDR3 DNA: TGTGCCTGGAGTAGCGGGGTAGGGCGTGAAAAACTGTTTTTT
J gene: TRBJ1-4; V gene: TRBV5-5; D gene: TRBD1; clone size: NA; CDR3 protein: CASSRTGVSEKLFF; CDR3 DNA: TGTGCCAGCAGCAGAACAGGGGTGAGTGAAAAACTGTTTTTT
J gene: TRBJ1-1; V gene: TRBV12-2; D gene: NA; clone size: NA; CDR3 protein: CASRSQSGTEAFF; CDR3 DNA: TGTGCAAGTCGCTCTCAATCGGGGACTGAAGCTTTCTTT
J gene: TRBJ1-4; V gene: TRBV4-2; D gene: TRBD1; clone size: few; CDR3 protein: CASSQGRGTGFEKLFF; CDR3 DNA: TGTGCCAGCAGCCAAGGTCGGGGGACAGGGTTTGAAAAACTGTTTTTT
J gene: TRBJ1-6; V gene: TRBV5-1; D gene: TRBD1; clone size: NA; CDR3 protein: CASSLGQGNNSPLHF; CDR3 DNA: TGCGCCAGCAGCTTGGGACAGGGGAATAATTCACCCCTCCACTTT
J gene: TRBJ1-2; V gene: TRBV7-9; D gene: NA; clone size: NA; CDR3 protein: CASSLFDRGYTF; CDR3 DNA: TGTGCCAGCAGCTTATTTGACAGGGGCTACACCTTC
J gene: TRBJ2-3; V gene: TRBV5-8; D gene: NA; clone size: NA; CDR3 protein: CASSSQGGDTQYF; CDR3 DNA: TGTGCCAGCAGCTCCCAGGGAGGAGATACGCAGTATTTT
J gene: TRBJ1-1; V gene: TRBV5-1; D gene: TRBD1; clone size: NA; CDR3 protein: CASSPRSGATGQRNTEAFF; CDR3 DNA: TGCGCCAGCAGCCCCCGGTCAGGCGCAACGGGACAGAGGAACACTGAAGCTTTCTTT
J gene: TRBJ1-1; V gene: TRBV29-1; D gene: TRBD1; clone size: NA; CDR3 protein: CSVSSTGGNTEAFF; CDR3 DNA: TGCAGCGTTTCCTCAACAGGGGGGAACACTGAAGCTTTCTTT
J gene: TRBJ2-7; V gene: TRBV29-1; D gene: NA; clone size: NA; CDR3 protein: CSVGKGFGRHEQYF; CDR3 DNA: TGCAGCGTAGGAAAGGGGTTTGGGCGTCACGAGCAGTACTTC
J gene: TRBJ1-4; V gene: TRBV15; D gene: TRBD1; clone size: NA; CDR3 protein: CATRDRREFEKLFF; CDR3 DNA: TGTGCCACCAGGGACAGGCGAGAGTTTGAAAAACTGTTTTTT